This is a list of T cell receptor beta chains from one sample in a study of T-cell memory formation after mild COVID-19. TCRdb re-called the 5' RACE reads through MiXCR, storing one row per CDR3 protein. Of 280,000 or so distinct CDR3 sequences in the sample, roughly 8% were seen once. The material sequenced was PBMCs or a T cell subset sorted from them (not recorded which). These receptor sequences come from a man between 18 and 29 years old who had mild COVID-19 (a few samples of this study predate the infection). Cell type and time point are not known. CDR3s include the opening cysteine and the closing phenylalanine or tryptophan. The D gene is left open where the match is weak. Some rows have no size entry. The others give once, few or many, or a class for an expanded clone.

TRBJ2-3,TRBV6-2/TRBV6-3,-,few,TGTGCCAGCAGAACAGGGACCCCACGGGGTACGCAGTATTTT,CASRTGTPRGTQYF
TRBJ1-5,TRBV20-1,-,-,TGCAGTGCTCCAACGTACGACAGGAGCGAATCAGCCCAGCATTTT,CSAPTYDRSESAQHF
TRBJ1-3,TRBV20-1,-,few,TGCAGTGCCGGGGGGCCTCCTTACTCTGGAAACACCATATATTTT,CSAGGPPYSGNTIYF
TRBJ1-4,TRBV5-1,-,few,TGCGCCAGCAGCTTGTCTGGGGTTAATGATGAAAAACTGTTTTTT,CASSLSGVNDEKLFF
TRBJ2-1,TRBV7-9,-,-,TGTGCCAGCAGCTTAAGATTAGCAGGCTCCTACAATGAGCAGTTCTTC,CASSLRLAGSYNEQFF
TRBJ2-3,TRBV9,-,-,TGTGCCAGCAGCCCCACCGTCGGAGTCCAAGATACGCAGTATTTT,CASSPTVGVQDTQYF
TRBJ1-1,TRBV27,-,many,TGTGCCAGCAGGAGGACAGCGAACACTGAAGCTTTCTTT,CASRRTANTEAFF
TRBJ1-5,TRBV12-3/TRBV12-4,TRBD1,-,TGTGCCAGCAGGACAGGGGGCGCGGGTAACCAGCCCCAGCATTTT,CASRTGGAGNQPQHF
TRBJ1-1,TRBV7-6,-,few,TGTGCCAGCAGCTTAGCCGGTGAACTTGAAGCTTTCTTT,CASSLAGELEAFF
TRBJ2-5,TRBV12-3/TRBV12-4,TRBD2,few,TGTGCCAGCACCCGGGCGGGGGGCCAAGAGACCCAGTACTTC,CASTRAGGQETQYF
TRBJ2-3,TRBV12-3/TRBV12-4,-,many,TGTGCCAGCAGTTTTTCCAGGGTGTTATGGGATACGCAGTATTTT,CASSFSRVLWDTQYF
TRBJ2-1,TRBV5-1,-,few,TGCGCCAGCGGAGGCGAGCAGTTCTTC,CASGGEQFF
TRBJ2-5,TRBV7-2,TRBD2,-,TGTGCCAGCACCCTAGGGAGGGAACGGTACTTC,CASTLGRERYF
TRBJ2-5,TRBV28,TRBD1,few,TGTGCCAGCAGTTTATTCCAGCGGGACAGGGGGTGGGAGACCCAGTACTTC,CASSLFQRDRGWETQYF
TRBJ2-5,TRBV5-4,-,-,TGTGCCAGCAGCTTTGGGGGGTATGAGACCCAGTACTTC,CASSFGGYETQYF
TRBJ2-1,TRBV20-1,TRBD2,-,TGCAGTGCTAGAAGACTAGCGGGGACTCTAAATGAGCAGTTCTTC,CSARRLAGTLNEQFF
TRBJ2-3,TRBV4-2,-,-,TGTGCCAGCAGCCTTTGGGTCCAAGCGGGCACAGATACGCAGTATTTT,CASSLWVQAGTDTQYF
TRBJ2-5,TRBV14,TRBD1,-,TGTGCCAGCAGCAAGGAGAAGGACAGGGTTGGGAAGACCCAGTACTTC,CASSKEKDRVGKTQYF
TRBJ2-7,TRBV29-1,-,many,TGCAGCGTTGAAGATCCCGGGGGAAGCTCCTACGAGCAGTACTTC,CSVEDPGGSSYEQYF
TRBJ1-1,TRBV5-1,-,-,TGCGCCAGCAGCTTGACCGTCGACGACACTGAAGCTTTCTTT,CASSLTVDDTEAFF
TRBJ2-1,TRBV5-5,TRBD1,many,TGTGCCAGCAGTCGGGACAGCTCCTACAATGAGCAGTTCTTC,CASSRDSSYNEQFF
TRBJ2-5,TRBV7-6,-,many,TGTGCCAGCAGCTCTCGACCCAGGGTCGAGACCCAGTACTTC,CASSSRPRVETQYF
TRBJ2-3,TRBV5-1,-,many,TGCGCCAGCTATAATAATCTCCGCACAGATACGCAGTATTTT,CASYNNLRTDTQYF
TRBJ1-1,TRBV5-8,-,many,TGTGCCAGCAGCTTGGAGGAGAACACTGAAGCTTTCTTT,CASSLEENTEAFF
TRBJ2-1,TRBV12-3/TRBV12-4,-,many,TGTGCCAGCAGAGAGCGAAATGAGCAGTTCTTC,CASRERNEQFF
TRBJ1-1,TRBV24-1,-,-,TGTGCCACCAGTGATTTGGGACCGACGAACACTGAAGCTTTCTTT,CATSDLGPTNTEAFF
TRBJ1-6,TRBV7-2,-,-,TGTGCCAGCATCACAGACAGCTCCTATAATTCACCCCTCCACTTT,CASITDSSYNSPLHF
TRBJ1-5,TRBV6-2/TRBV6-3,-,-,TGTGCCAGCAGTACCGGTGCGGTAGGCAATCAGCCCCAGCATTTT,CASSTGAVGNQPQHF
TRBJ1-1,TRBV20-1,-,few,TGCAGTGCGATCGACACCATGAACACTGAAGCTTTCTTT,CSAIDTMNTEAFF
TRBJ2-1,TRBV5-1,-,many,TGCGCCAGCAGCTCCGGGACTTTCAGCTCCTACAATGAGCAGTTCTTC,CASSSGTFSSYNEQFF
TRBJ2-5,TRBV28,TRBD1,-,TGTGCCAGCAGTCCGATGCAGGGGGCAGGAGAGACCCAGTACTTC,CASSPMQGAGETQYF
TRBJ2-2,TRBV4-1,-,few,TGCGCCAGCAGCCAAGATTTGAGTGGAAGCCGGACCGGGGAGCTGTTTTTT,CASSQDLSGSRTGELFF
TRBJ2-4,TRBV7-2,-,few,TGTGCCAGCAGCTTAACAGACAGAGCCAAAAACATTCAGTACTTC,CASSLTDRAKNIQYF
TRBJ2-5,TRBV7-9,-,-,TGTGCCAGCAGCTTAGGGGGCGGGGGCCCCGGGACCCAGTACTTC,CASSLGGGGPGTQYF
TRBJ2-5,TRBV7-8,-,-,TGTGCCAGCAGCCCTACCCTTTCAGGGTCGGAGACCCAGTACTTC,CASSPTLSGSETQYF
TRBJ1-1,TRBV4-1,-,-,TGCGCCAGCAGCCAGACGCCCGGACAGATGAACACTGAAGCTTTCTTT,CASSQTPGQMNTEAFF
TRBJ1-2,TRBV7-2,TRBD1,-,TGTGCCAGCAGCCCTCGGACAGGGGCCTATGGCTACACCTTC,CASSPRTGAYGYTF